Each of the 4 T cell receptor beta chains below was sequenced from the same sample in a study of siplizumab effects on memory and regulatory T cells. This table comes from immunoSEQ multiplex PCR, and its TCRdb copy is limited to in-frame clones, with some not included. Of about 100,000 clones in the sample, less than 95% are singletons; the top ten hold roughly 0.6%. Sequencing was performed on Tregs sorted from blood. Receptors originate from a human donor in good health.

The chain is built from TRBV18 and TRBJ2-6; D is unclear. V lost 6 bases, J lost 4 bases, and 10 bases lay in between. Germline CDR1 KGHSH, CDR2 LQKENI. This CDR3 is built from 14 residues. In DNA, the CDR3 is TGTGCCAGCTCTTCGGTTGCCGGGGCCAACGTCCTGACTTTC. Translation gives CASSSVAGANVLTF.

The chain has TRBV27 and TRBJ2-7; 7 bases agree with TRBD1. The germline V gene encodes CDR1 MNHEY and CDR2 SMNVEV (reference sequence). The V gene end was trimmed by 7 bases and the J gene end by 1 base; junction bases not matched to a gene: 13. The CDR3 totals 16 residues. CDR3 nucleotides: TGTGCCAGCAAGATCAGAATCGGGACAGAATCCTACGAGCAGTACTTC. It is translated as CASKIRIGTESYEQYF.

The chain has TRBV29-1 and TRBJ2-7; perhaps TRBD1 as D (6 bases). Per germline, CDR1 SQVTM and CDR2 ANQGSEA. Trimming left V 4 bases short and J 1 base short, with 14 bases between. The CDR3 consists of 14 residues. The CDR3 is CSVGDRTASYEQYF. The CDR3, as DNA: TGCAGCGTTGGGGACCGGACAGCTTCCTACGAGCAGTACTTC.

The rearrangement links TRBV27 to TRBJ2-7, with D hard to call. Looked up from germline, CDR1 is MNHEY and CDR2 is SMNVEV (reference sequence). The CDR3 spans 13 residues. With 3 bases removed from V and 4 bases from J, the gap between germline ends came to 10 bases. The CDR3 is CASSFMGRYEQYF. As DNA, the CDR3 is TGTGCCAGCAGTTTCATGGGCCGTTACGAGCAGTACTTC.